The clone carrying this TCR beta chain was seen repeatedly, ten times or more. Antigen unknown. Trimming pared 10 bases from V and 3 bases from J, leaving 24 bases between. From germline, CDR1 is LNHDA and CDR2 SQIVND (reference sequence). CDR3 length equals 16 residues. This sample is drawn from a study of T cell repertoires in cytomegalovirus infection. Study details: CMV infection plus the matching HLA type was flagged by public TCR beta signatures. Overall study findings and caveats: Dominant in the ex vivo response were TCR beta clonotypes restricted by HLA-C and specific for CMV. Adding up the frequency of public TCR beta families identified people who carried CMV plus the relevant HLA.

In TCRdb, the reads were re-called with MiXCR into one record per CDR3 protein. The data hold 450,000 to 550,000 distinct CDR3 sequences, with 16% observed a single time. The sequence came from a human donor in good health (CMV status not recorded). Some clones in this sample may be carry-over from other donors' samples. The sample was CD8+ T cells from PBMCs. This chain joins TRBV19 and TRBJ1-1, with D possibly matching TRBD1 (6 bases). The CDR3 loop reads CATYPVFQGGHTEAFF. The CDR3 DNA follows: TGTGCCACTTATCCCGTCTTCCAAGGGGGGCACACTGAAGCTTTCTTT.